The 2 T cell receptor beta chains presented below share a single source sample, sequenced in a study of cytomegalovirus exposure and HLA in healthy donors (dated by TCRdb to 2015 to 2018). Library preparation employed the immunoSEQ multiplex PCR assay. A mixture of 60 forward primers for TCR Vbeta segments and 13 reverse primers for TCR Jbeta segments was used in the multiplex PCR. Not all clones reach the TCRdb copy of this immuneACCESS table, which keeps in-frame sequences only. Checked studies attribute under half of the gap to unresolved V genes and leave the rest unexplained. This sample gives roughly 130,000 clones in total; 70% to 80% of them show up just once. The top ten constitute 1.5% to 2.5% of the sample. Sample: PBMCs. These receptors were collected from a man between 18 and 29 years old in good health and CMV-seronegative.

This chain uses TRBV18 with TRBJ1-5; weak D call: TRBD1 (6 bases). The CDR3 is made up of 12 amino acids. Per the germline V gene, CDR1 is KGHSH and CDR2 is LQKENI. With 4 bases removed from V and 9 bases from J, the gap between germline ends came to 10 bases. Written as DNA, the CDR3 is TGTGCCAGCTCACAGGGGGGGTGGCCCCAGCATTTT. Protein: CASSQGGWPQHF. Using reference TRBV18 and TRBJ1-5 for the parts outside the CDR3, the full variable domain is NAGVMQNPRHLVRRRGQEARLRCSPMKGHSHVYWYRQLPEEGLKFMVYLQKENIIDESGMPKERFSAEFPKEGPSILRIQQVVRGDSAAYFCASSQGGWPQHFGDGTRLSIL.

This chain joins TRBV2 and TRBJ1-2; tentatively, D is TRBD1 (6 bases). Germline CDR1 is SNHLY and CDR2 is FYNNEI. V was clipped by 3 bases and J by 6 bases, with 11 bases between them. This CDR3 region has 13 residues. CDR3 in DNA: TGTGCCAGCAGTGACACAGGGTTGGATGGCTACACCTTC. Its translation is CASSDTGLDGYTF.